This is a list of T cell receptor beta chains from one sample in a study of T cell changes during pregnancy in multiple sclerosis. TCRdb's table, derived via immunoSEQ multiplex PCR, lists solely in-frame clones and lacks some. Here the sample spans about 110,000 clones, roughly 90% being singletons. Sequencing was performed on peripheral blood, taken after pregnancy. These receptor sequences come from a female donor with multiple sclerosis, enrolled in a pregnancy study. Both conserved end residues are part of each CDR3. The D gene is left open where the match is weak. A row's size may be missing; if present it is once, few, many or a size class.

J gene,clone size,V gene,D gene,CDR3 protein,CDR3 DNA
TRBJ2-1,-,TRBV18,-,CASSPGTPNHEQFF,TGTGCCAGCTCACCCGGGACTCCTAACCATGAGCAGTTCTTC
TRBJ1-5,-,TRBV2,TRBD1,CASSGGQHSNQPQHF,TGTGCCAGCAGTGGGGGACAGCATAGCAATCAGCCCCAGCATTTT
TRBJ2-1,-,TRBV6-1,-,CASSHKSSYNEQFF,TGTGCCAGCAGCCACAAAAGCTCCTACAATGAGCAGTTCTTC
TRBJ2-1,-,TRBV12-5,TRBD2,CASGLVTAGGSSYNEQFF,TGTGCTAGTGGTTTGGTCACTGCCGGGGGGAGCTCCTACAATGAGCAGTTCTTC
TRBJ1-5,-,TRBV6-4,-,CASSGGVPDQPQHF,TGTGCCAGCAGTGGGGGCGTCCCGGATCAGCCCCAGCATTTT
TRBJ2-7,-,TRBV27,-,CASSPQVVSEQYF,TGTGCCAGCAGTCCTCAGGTTGTATCCGAGCAGTACTTC
TRBJ2-5,-,TRBV6-6,-,CASSYPGTQYF,TGTGCCAGCAGTTACCCAGGAACCCAGTACTTC
TRBJ1-5,-,TRBV15,-,CATSTTIQNQPQHF,TGTGCCACCAGCACAACTATCCAAAATCAGCCCCAGCATTTT
TRBJ1-1,-,TRBV9,TRBD1,CASSTGTGLEAFF,TGTGCCAGCAGCACCGGGACAGGTCTTGAAGCTTTCTTT
TRBJ2-3,-,TRBV5-1,TRBD1,CASSLEGQGTDTQYF,TGCGCCAGCAGCTTGGAGGGACAGGGTACAGATACGCAGTATTTT
TRBJ2-1,-,TRBV11-3,TRBD2,CASSRTSGGAMMGEQFF,TGTGCCAGCAGCCGGACTAGCGGGGGGGCCATGATGGGTGAGCAGTTCTTC
TRBJ2-1,-,TRBV4-2,TRBD2,CASSQRLAGDPGAGYNEQFF,TGTGCCAGCAGCCAAAGACTAGCGGGGGATCCCGGGGCGGGTTACAATGAGCAGTTCTTC
TRBJ2-7,few,TRBV7-8,-,CASSLGSGVSREQYF,TGTGCCAGCAGCCTGGGGTCGGGAGTATCGCGCGAGCAGTACTTC
TRBJ1-3,-,TRBV9,TRBD1,CASSGWDSSGNTIYF,TGTGCCAGCAGCGGGTGGGACAGCTCTGGAAACACCATATATTTT
TRBJ1-2,once,TRBV5-4,TRBD1,CASSSPRDRINYGYTF,TGTGCCAGCAGCTCACCCCGGGACAGGATTAACTATGGCTACACCTTC
TRBJ2-7,-,TRBV30,-,CAWSRGGPSSSYEQYF,TGTGCCTGGAGTAGGGGGGGGCCCTCGAGCTCCTACGAGCAGTACTTC
TRBJ2-7,-,TRBV5-4,-,CASSFQGSYEQYF,TGTGCCAGCAGCTTCCAGGGTTCCTACGAGCAGTACTTC
TRBJ2-7,-,TRBV5-1,-,CASGDGASEEQYF,TGCGCCAGCGGGGATGGGGCATCTGAAGAGCAGTACTTC
TRBJ2-5,-,TRBV10-3,TRBD1,CAIRSGGGETQYF,TGTGCCATCAGATCAGGGGGCGGGGAGACCCAGTACTTC
TRBJ1-1,-,TRBV27,-,CASSLSALEEAFF,TGTGCCAGCAGTTTATCCGCCCTCGAGGAAGCTTTCTTT
TRBJ1-5,-,TRBV18,-,CASSPGGIQPQHF,TGTGCCAGCTCACCAGGAGGGATTCAGCCCCAGCATTTT
TRBJ2-2,-,TRBV2,TRBD1,CASKRTGGAGELFF,TGTGCCAGCAAGCGGACAGGGGGCGCCGGGGAGCTGTTTTTT
TRBJ1-1,-,TRBV13,-,CASSLRGNTEAFF,TGTGCCAGCAGCTTAAGGGGGAACACTGAAGCTTTCTTT
TRBJ1-4,-,TRBV7-2,-,CASSLTGRGNEKLFF,TGTGCCAGCAGCTTAACGGGCCGGGGTAATGAAAAACTGTTTTTT
TRBJ1-5,few,TRBV19,-,CASSAQTASPQHF,TGTGCCAGTAGTGCACAGACAGCGTCGCCCCAGCATTTT
TRBJ1-2,-,TRBV7-2,-,CASSLVSNYGYTF,TGTGCCAGCAGCTTAGTGTCGAACTATGGCTACACCTTC
TRBJ1-5,-,TRBV9,TRBD1,CASSVGGQAGNQPQHF,TGTGCCAGCAGCGTAGGGGGACAGGCGGGCAATCAGCCCCAGCATTTT
TRBJ1-5,-,TRBV21-1,-,CASSKARNRVARSNQPQHF,TGTGCCAGCAGCAAAGCCCGAAACAGGGTGGCCCGGAGCAATCAGCCCCAGCATTTT
TRBJ2-1,once,TRBV7-6,-,CASSRPSEGGSNEQFF,TGTGCCAGCAGCCGTCCGTCGGAGGGCGGGTCCAATGAGCAGTTCTTC
TRBJ2-4,-,TRBV29-1,-,CSAVRGGADIQYF,TGCAGCGCCGTTCGTGGGGGCGCGGACATTCAGTACTTC
TRBJ1-1,-,TRBV6-1,-,CASSEVAVAEAFF,TGTGCCAGCAGTGAAGTGGCAGTCGCTGAAGCTTTCTTT
TRBJ1-3,-,TRBV21-1,-,CASSKAGHRFGNTIYF,TGTGCCAGCAGCAAAGCCGGACACAGGTTTGGAAACACCATATATTTT
TRBJ1-6,-,TRBV9,-,CASSVVGNSPLHF,TGTGCCAGCAGCGTAGTCGGTAATTCACCCCTCCACTTT
TRBJ1-4,-,TRBV7-9,-,CASNWGDDGAEKLFF,TGTGCCAGCAACTGGGGGGACGATGGCGCTGAAAAACTGTTTTTT
TRBJ2-1,-,TRBV7-7,TRBD2,CASRRAGSSYNEQFF,TGTGCTAGCAGACGAGCGGGGAGCTCCTACAATGAGCAGTTCTTC
TRBJ2-2,-,TRBV18,-,CASSPQQANTGELFF,TGTGCCAGCTCACCACAGCAGGCTAACACCGGGGAGCTGTTTTTT